The next 28 T cell receptor beta chains were all read from a single sample in a study of human T cells and chemical hapten exposure. TCRdb used MiXCR to reprocess the RACE reads, holding one entry per CDR3 protein. The sample carries nearly 110,000 distinct CDR3 sequences, roughly 12% recorded once. Time point defined: pre-sensitization, week 0. Treatment indicated: therapeutic diphenylcyclopropenone sensitization with weekly scalp DPC. This sample comprised whole blood, obtained in connection with sensitization to the hapten diphenylcyclopropenone (DPC). The receptors originated from a woman aged 50 to 65 with alopecia areata. Some clones in this sample may be carry-over from other donors' samples.

This clonotype showed up just once. The rearrangement uses TRBV7-6 and TRBJ2-5; D might be TRBD1 or TRBD2, each matching 5 bases. Trimming cost V 2 bases and J 2 bases, with 9 bases left between them. The CDR3 totals 14 residues. Germline values: CDR1 SGHVS, CDR2 FNYEAQ. CDR3 nucleotides: TGTGCCAGCAGCTTAACGGGACGGCAAGAGACCCAGTACTTC. Translation: CASSLTGRQETQYF.

The chain joins TRBV7-2 to TRBJ2-5; D is uncertain. V gave up 3 bases and J gave up 9 bases, with 17 bases separating them. Germline loops: CDR1 SGHTA, CDR2 FQGNSA. The CDR3 extends over 14 amino acids. Here the CDR3 reads CASSLFQERMAQYF. DNA for the CDR3: TGTGCCAGCAGCTTGTTTCAAGAGAGGATGGCCCAGTACTTC.

This clonotype was observed many times. The J gene is TRBJ1-2, the V gene TRBV2; no firm D call. Trimming took off 4 bases at V and 4 bases at J, with 10 bases between the two ends. Per germline, CDR1 SNHLY and CDR2 FYNNEI. This CDR3 comprises 13 residues. The CDR3 region has the DNA TGTGCCAGCAGTGCGGGGAACCCCTATGGCTACACCTTC. Translated: CASSAGNPYGYTF.

In this sample, this clonotype turned up many times. The chain links TRBV11-2 to TRBJ2-4, with D perhaps TRBD2 (5 bases). Germline V gives CDR1 SGHAT, CDR2 FQNNGV. The CDR3 covers 17 residues. Trimming shortened V by 0 bases and J by 0 bases, and 12 bases separated the two germline ends. CDR3 region: CASSLERAELAKNIQYF. The CDR3 DNA sequence: TGTGCCAGCAGCTTAGAGCGGGCAGAACTAGCCAAAAACATTCAGTACTTC.

This chain connects TRBV5-1 to TRBJ1-5; no definite D call. The CDR3 is 14 amino acids. The germline V gene encodes CDR1 SGHRS and CDR2 YFSETQ. With 0 bases removed from V and 6 bases from J, the gap between germline ends came to 10 bases. The CDR3 reads CASSLAVGGQPQHF. Written as DNA, the CDR3 is TGCGCCAGCAGCTTGGCCGTGGGAGGTCAGCCCCAGCATTTT.

This clonotype was seen a few times. The chain combines TRBV7-2 with TRBJ2-1, with 8 bases that match TRBD2. The CDR3 runs 13 residues. V was pared by 5 bases and J by 13 bases, with 10 bases of the junction left unmatched. CDR1 is SGHTA and CDR2 is FQGNSA in the germline V gene. In DNA, the CDR3 is TGTGCCAGCAGCCCCCGACCGGGACTAGACCAGTTCTTC. It translates to CASSPRPGLDQFF.

V gene TRBV2 combines with J gene TRBJ1-2; D uncertain. Germline CDR1 SNHLY, CDR2 FYNNEI. V was shortened by 8 bases and J by 10 bases, with 17 bases between the two germline ends. The CDR3 is 12 residues long. CDR3 coding DNA: TGTGCCAGCCAGCCGGAAATGCGGTCCTACACCTTC. Encoded protein: CASQPEMRSYTF.

This clonotype was found a few times. This may arise from a read error, as a much more abundant clone is one base away. The CDR3, as DNA: TGTGCCAGCAGTCCTAGCGGGACCTCCTACAATGAGCAGTTCTTC. It specifies CASSPSGTSYNEQFF. V and J are TRBV6-1 and TRBJ2-1; 9 positions match TRBD2. CDR1 is MNHNS, CDR2 SASEGT, per germline. Unmatched junction bases numbered 2, after V lost 5 bases and J lost 0 bases. The length of the CDR3 is 15 residues.

This clonotype was counted only a few times. This chain links TRBV18 with TRBJ2-5, with D perhaps TRBD2 (6 bases). The V gene's germline CDR1 is KGHSH and CDR2 LQKENI. The V end lost 6 bases, the J end lost 0 bases, and 11 bases lay between the germline ends. This CDR3 contains 14 residues. CDR3 loop: CASSPGLHQETQYF. In nucleotides, the CDR3 is TGTGCCAGCTCGCCGGGACTTCACCAAGAGACCCAGTACTTC.

The chain couples TRBV9 to TRBJ2-7, with D perhaps matching TRBD2 (6 bases). Trimming shortened V by 4 bases and J by 1 base, and 12 bases separated the two germline ends. Germline loops: CDR1 SGDLS, CDR2 YYNGEE. This CDR3 has 14 residues. CDR3 residues: CASSRGGESYEQYF. CDR3 DNA sequence: TGTGCCAGCAGCCGGGGCGGGGAGTCCTACGAGCAGTACTTC. Using reference TRBV9 and TRBJ2-7 for the parts outside the CDR3, the full variable domain is DSGVTQTPKHLITATGQRVTLRCSPRSGDLSVYWYQQSLDQGLQFLIQYYNGEERAKGNILERFSAQQFPDLHSELNLSSLELGDSALYFCASSRGGESYEQYFGPGTRLTVT.

The table lists this clonotype with a few counts. This chain joins TRBV27 and TRBJ2-1; D may be TRBD2 (6 bases). CDR3 length equals 17 residues. The V gene lost 6 bases and the J gene lost 1 base, with 19 bases spanning the gap. The germline V gene has CDR1 MNHEY and CDR2 SMNVEV (reference sequence). CDR3 sequence (DNA): TGTGCCAGCAGAATAGGCCTAGCGAGAAGTTCCTACAATGAGCAGTTCTTC. It encodes CASRIGLARSSYNEQFF.

The genes are TRBV7-2 and TRBJ1-5; D might be TRBD1 (5 bases). V lost 5 bases, J lost 6 bases, and 14 bases lay in between. Germline-derived CDR1 and CDR2 are SGHTA and FQGNSA. The CDR3 is 14 residues long. Here the CDR3 DNA reads TGTGCCAGCAGCCACACGGGGGTAAGTCAGCCCCAGCATTTT. This codes for CASSHTGVSQPQHF.

The chain carries TRBV12-3 or TRBV12-4 and TRBJ2-7; D is perhaps TRBD1 (5 bases). The V gene lost 6 bases and the J gene lost 3 bases, with 9 bases spanning the gap. The CDR3 is 12 residues long. In DNA, the CDR3 is TGTGCCAGCAGGAGGACACTCTACGAGCAGTACTTC. Its protein is CASRRTLYEQYF.

This clonotype was counted at least ten times. V gene TRBV7-9 combines with J gene TRBJ1-3, with D possibly being TRBD1 (5 bases). The V and J ends lost 5 bases and 0 bases respectively, with 14 bases between them. CDR3 length equals 16 residues. Germline V lookup: CDR1 SEHNR, CDR2 FQNEAQ (reference sequence). CDR3 bases: TGTGCCAGCAGCCCCCTCCCTCAGGGCTCTGGAAACACCATATATTTT. It encodes CASSPLPQGSGNTIYF.

This clonotype was found many times. The chain carries TRBV4-2 and TRBJ1-6; unclear D gene. This CDR3 has 13 amino acids. Between the trimmed V and J ends, which lost 3 bases and 7 bases, there was a span of 7 bases. Germline V gene data show CDR1 as LGHNA and CDR2 as YNFKEQ. As DNA, the CDR3 is TGTGCCAGCAGCCAGTACACGAATTCACCCCTCCACTTT. It is translated as CASSQYTNSPLHF.

The chain recombines TRBV28 with TRBJ2-2; D is uncertain. V dropped 6 bases and J dropped 4 bases, with 18 bases sitting between them. Germline assignment: CDR1 MDHEN and CDR2 SYDVKM. The CDR3 consists of 16 residues. CDR3 sequence (DNA): TGTGCCAGCAGCCACCGTGAAAGGGTGGCCACCGGGGAGCTGTTTTTT. This codes for CASSHRERVATGELFF. Full variable domain (outside the CDR3, taken from reference TRBV28 and TRBJ2-2): DVKVTQSSRYLVKRTGEKVFLECVQDMDHENMFWYRQDPGLGLRLIYFSYDVKMKEKGDIPEGYSVSREKKERFSLILESASTNQTSMYLCASSHRERVATGELFFGEGSRLTVL.

The chain recombines TRBV29-1 with TRBJ2-1; the D is unclear. With 4 bases removed from V and 6 bases from J, the gap between germline ends came to 13 bases. This CDR3 is 13 amino acids long. From germline, CDR1 is SQVTM and CDR2 ANQGSEA. CDR3 region: CSVVSRSGNEQFF. CDR3 nucleotides: TGCAGCGTTGTAAGCCGGAGTGGCAATGAGCAGTTCTTC.

The gene calls are TRBV20-1 and TRBJ2-5; 11 nucleotides match TRBD1. Germline CDR1 is DFQATT and CDR2 is SNEGSKA (reference sequence). The CDR3 has 14 residues. V shed 6 bases and J 4 bases; nucleotides not matched to a gene: 7. CDR3 loop: CSAQGQGAAETQYF. The CDR3 nucleotides are TGCAGTGCCCAAGGACAGGGGGCGGCAGAGACCCAGTACTTC.

This clonotype came up a few times. This sequence joins TRBV6-2 or TRBV6-3 and TRBJ2-1; TRBD1 matches at 8 bases. After removal of 7 bases from V and 0 bases from J, the junction contained 8 bases not matched to a gene. CDR1 and CDR2 (germline): MNHEY, SVGEGT. The CDR3 has 16 amino acids. In DNA, the CDR3 is TGTGCCAGCACCCCCGGAGGACAGGGCTCCTACAATGAGCAGTTCTTC. Translating it yields CASTPGGQGSYNEQFF.

This clonotype turned up a few times. This chain uses TRBV18 with TRBJ2-7; TRBD1 agrees at 7 bases. Germline CDR1 and CDR2: KGHSH and LQKENI. The CDR3 loop spans 14 amino acids. V shed 4 bases, J shed 4 bases, and the junction held 7 bases outside the gene matches. In DNA, the CDR3 is TGTGCCAGCTCACAGGGGGCGCAGACATACGAGCAGTACTTC. Translating it yields CASSQGAQTYEQYF.

This clonotype showed up just a few times. This chain links TRBV24-1 with TRBJ2-1; tentatively, D is TRBD2 (6 bases). V lost 3 bases, J lost 4 bases, and 18 bases lay in between. CDR1 and CDR2 (germline): KGHDR, SFDVKD. The CDR3 runs to 17 residues. This CDR3 is CATSDQHRTNKYNEQFF. The CDR3, as DNA: TGTGCCACCAGTGATCAGCACCGGACTAACAAATACAATGAGCAGTTCTTC.

This clonotype was observed a few times. The chain recombines TRBV4-1 with TRBJ2-7; 12 bases are a match to TRBD2. The V gene's germline CDR1 is MGHRA and CDR2 YSYEKL. This CDR3 comprises 15 residues. Trimming cost V 4 bases and J 3 bases; bases outside gene matches: 4. Here the CDR3 DNA reads TGCGCCAGCAGCCCTTTGGGACTAGCGGGCTACGAGCAGTACTTC. This encodes CASSPLGLAGYEQYF.

This chain links TRBV28 with TRBJ2-1; 15 bases match TRBD2. J was trimmed by 12 bases and V by 6 bases; bases with no gene match: 12. CDR1 is MDHEN and CDR2 is SYDVKM in the germline V gene. The CDR3 loop spans 16 amino acids. The CDR3 DNA sequence: TGTGCCAGCAGAGCCCCAGGACTAGCGGGGGGGCGCGGGCAGTTCTTC. This codes for CASRAPGLAGGRGQFF.

The chain has TRBV25-1 and TRBJ1-4; the D is unclear. V was shortened by 5 bases and J by 5 bases, with 15 bases between the two germline ends. Germline V CDR1 and CDR2: MGHDK, SYGVNS. The CDR3 totals 15 residues. CDR3 region: CASSRSTASNEKLFF. The CDR3 DNA reads as TGTGCCAGCAGTAGGTCGACGGCTTCAAATGAAAAACTGTTTTTT.

This clonotype was seen more than once but under ten times. This chain joins TRBV5-1 and TRBJ2-7; D is possibly TRBD1 (5 bases). Looked up from germline, CDR1 is SGHRS and CDR2 is YFSETQ. There are 16 residues in the CDR3. Trimming took 0 bases from V and 5 from J, leaving 18 bases between them. The CDR3 coding sequence is TGCGCCAGCAGCTTGGGGGGCCCGGGTAATGTCCACGAGCAGTACTTC. This gives the protein CASSLGGPGNVHEQYF.

This clonotype was seen repeatedly, ten times or more. The rearrangement links TRBV4-3 to TRBJ2-7; no clear D gene. V gave up 4 bases and J gave up 9 bases, with 19 bases separating them. Germline-derived CDR1 and CDR2 are LGHNA and YSLEER. This CDR3 has 14 residues. CDR3 region: CASSPFPALWGQYF. The CDR3 nucleotides read TGCGCCAGCAGCCCTTTCCCCGCCTTGTGGGGGCAGTACTTC.

This clonotype has just a few counts. This chain connects TRBV6-6 to TRBJ2-7; TRBD2 matches 13 bases. The germline V gene encodes CDR1 MNHNY and CDR2 SVGAGI (reference sequence). The junction had 13 bases not matched to a gene; V was cut back by 4 bases and J by 4 bases. This CDR3 region has 18 residues. CDR3 bases: TGTGCCAGCAGTTTCTCGACGGGACTAGCGGGGTTCGGATACGAGCAGTACTTC. Protein: CASSFSTGLAGFGYEQYF.

This clonotype was seen only a few times. V is TRBV5-1 and J is TRBJ1-1, with D possibly being TRBD1 (5 bases). The CDR3 totals 13 residues. Trimming removed 5 bases at V and 0 bases at J, with 8 bases between. Germline-derived CDR1 and CDR2 are SGHRS and YFSETQ. The CDR3 nucleotides read TGCGCCAGCAGACGGGGCCTGAACACTGAAGCTTTCTTT. Its protein product is CASRRGLNTEAFF.